The 19 T cell receptor beta chains below were found in one sample sequenced in a study of T cells in Graves' hyperthyroidism and ophthalmopathy. Researchers amplified the TCR beta CDR3 regions from RNA transcripts. Initially, a first-round RT-PCR of the TCR CDR3 employed the HTBI primer set. MiXCR, run by TCRdb on the multiplex PCR reads, gives a single entry per CDR3 protein. This sample has about 700,000 distinct CDR3 sequences, with over 40% found just once. The sequencing input was peripheral blood or thyroid tissue (not recorded which). These receptor sequences come from an adult man with Graves' disease, either hyperthyroidism or ophthalmopathy (not recorded which).

This chain joins TRBV2 and TRBJ1-3; D gene uncertain. V was trimmed by 3 bases and J by 7 bases, leaving 10 bases between them. This CDR3 is built from 13 residues. Germline lookup yields CDR1 SNHLY and CDR2 FYNNEI. CDR3 region: CASSDYASNTIYF. The CDR3 DNA reads as TGTGCCAGCAGTGATTACGCCTCGAACACCATATATTTT.

V usage is TRBV7-3 and J usage is TRBJ1-1; no clear D gene. There are 13 residues in the CDR3. V dropped 6 bases and J dropped 0 bases, with 8 bases sitting between them. CDR1 and CDR2 from the germline V gene are SGHTA and FQGTGA. The CDR3 loop reads CASRMGVNTEAFF. The CDR3 region has the DNA TGTGCCAGCAGGATGGGAGTGAACACTGAAGCTTTCTTT.

This clonotype has just a few counts. The rearrangement uses TRBV2 and TRBJ2-2; D gene unclear. Trimming removed 2 bases at V and 7 bases at J, with 8 bases between. There are 13 residues in the CDR3. The V gene's germline CDR1 is SNHLY and CDR2 FYNNEI. The CDR3 loop reads CASSELLYGELFF. DNA of the CDR3: TGTGCCAGCAGTGAACTCCTATACGGGGAGCTGTTTTTT. Drawing the rest from reference TRBV2 and TRBJ2-2, the complete variable domain is EPEVTQTPSHQVTQMGQEVILRCVPISNHLYFYWYRQILGQKVEFLVSFYNNEISEKSEIFDDQFSVERPDGSNFTLKIRSTKLEDSAMYFCASSELLYGELFFGEGSRLTVL.

As concerns this clonotype: Since a much larger clone is just one base distant, this may be a read error. As the CDR3 is not closed by the conserved phenylalanine or tryptophan, this likely results from a read error. The chain carries TRBV20-1 and TRBJ2-7; 10 nucleotides match TRBD2. V lost 5 bases and J lost 7; bases outside the gene matches: 5. The CDR3 covers 12 residues. The germline CDR1 and CDR2 sequences are DFQATT and SNEGSKA (reference sequence). This chain's CDR3 is CSASGTSDEQYS. As DNA, the CDR3 is TGCAGTGCTTCCGGGACTAGCGATGAGCAGTACTCC.

The rearrangement links TRBV5-1 to TRBJ1-1; no reliable D call. The CDR3 runs 14 residues. Germline CDR1 is SGHRS and CDR2 is YFSETQ. The V gene lost 0 bases and the J gene lost 3 bases, with 9 bases spanning the gap. In DNA, the CDR3 is TGCGCCAGCAGCTTGGAGGCAGGCCACACTGAAGCTTTCTTT. The encoded protein is CASSLEAGHTEAFF.

This chain uses TRBV7-9 with TRBJ1-1; D is possibly TRBD1 (6 bases). The V end was cut by 1 base, the J end by 3 bases, with 15 bases between. This CDR3 has 16 amino acids. The germline V gene has CDR1 SEHNR and CDR2 FQNEAQ (reference sequence). CDR3 in amino acids: CASSLVEGGADTEAFF. Here the CDR3 DNA reads TGTGCCAGCAGCTTAGTTGAGGGGGGAGCAGACACTGAAGCTTTCTTT.

CDR3: CAISARSLPTYEQYF. The CDR3 DNA reads as TGTGCCATCAGTGCTAGAAGTCTACCCACCTACGAGCAGTACTTC. The chain couples TRBV10-3 to TRBJ2-7; no definite D call. The CDR3 totals 15 residues. V lost 4 bases, J lost 2 bases, and 15 bases lay in between. Germline V gives CDR1 ENHRY, CDR2 SYGVKD.

This clonotype has a single count. The chain uses TRBV5-1 and TRBJ1-1; D gene uncertain. Germline V gene sequence: CDR1 SGHRS, CDR2 YFSETQ. With 0 bases removed from V and 3 bases from J, the gap between germline ends came to 12 bases. This CDR3 is built from 15 residues. The chain's CDR3 is CASSLADGSDTEAFF. In nucleotides, the CDR3 is TGCGCCAGCAGCTTGGCCGATGGATCGGACACTGAAGCTTTCTTT.

There are many counts of this clonotype. This chain uses TRBV9 with TRBJ2-5; D tentatively fits TRBD1 or TRBD2 (5 bases each). V shed 5 bases and J shed 5 bases, with 25 bases lying between them. This CDR3 has 17 residues. Germline-derived CDR1 and CDR2 are SGDLS and YYNGEE. The CDR3 protein is CASSFGTGGFGVETQYF. In DNA, the CDR3 is TGTGCCAGCAGTTTTGGAACTGGGGGATTTGGAGTGGAGACCCAGTACTTC.

The rearrangement links TRBV24-1 to TRBJ2-5; TRBD1 matches at 9 bases. The CDR3 totals 15 residues. V shed 3 bases, J shed 3 bases, and the junction held 4 bases outside the gene matches. Germline-derived CDR1 and CDR2 are KGHDR and SFDVKD. CDR3 in DNA: TGTGCCACCAGTGATCCAGACAGGGGGGAAGAGACCCAGTACTTC. Translation: CATSDPDRGEETQYF.

A word on this clonotype: It is likely a read error, because the conserved phenylalanine at the end of the CDR3 is missing. This chain links TRBV7-9 with TRBJ2-7; tentative D call: TRBD1 (5 bases). The CDR3 sequence is 16 residues long. Germline V gene sequence: CDR1 SEHNR, CDR2 FQNEAQ (reference sequence). Trimming shortened V by 5 bases and J by 3 bases, and 20 bases separated the two germline ends. CDR3 DNA: TGTGCCAGCAGCCCAGTAGCCGCGGCAGGGTTCTACGAGCAGTACTTA. Encoded protein: CASSPVAAAGFYEQYL.

This chain joins TRBV7-8 and TRBJ1-2; D is uncertain. Germline-derived CDR1 and CDR2 are SGHVS and FQNEAQ. CDR3 length: 16 amino acids. V was cut by 2 bases and J by 4 bases, with 17 bases left in between. The CDR3 protein is CASSLTLPGRGYGYTF. DNA of the CDR3: TGTGCCAGCAGCTTAACCCTCCCGGGTCGGGGCTATGGCTACACCTTC.

This clonotype was detected only a few times. The genes are TRBV4-1 and TRBJ1-5; D may be TRBD1 (5 bases). Germline-derived CDR1 and CDR2 are MGHRA and YSYEKL. Trimming removed 1 base from V and 2 bases from J, with 12 bases in between. CDR3 size: 16 residues. The CDR3 spells CASSQVSGGGNQPQHF. CDR3 DNA sequence: TGCGCCAGCAGCCAAGTAAGTGGGGGAGGCAATCAGCCCCAGCATTTT.

This clonotype was seen more than once but under ten times. The rearrangement uses TRBV7-9 and TRBJ2-7; 9 bases match TRBD1. The germline CDR1 and CDR2 sequences are SEHNR and FQNEAQ (reference sequence). This CDR3 is built from 15 residues. V shed 3 bases and J 5 bases; nucleotides not matched to a gene: 8. The CDR3 reads CASSFRDRASNEQYF. The CDR3 DNA sequence: TGTGCCAGCAGCTTCCGGGACAGGGCGTCCAACGAGCAGTACTTC.

This clonotype was detected only a few times. The genes are TRBV2 and TRBJ2-2; either TRBD1 or TRBD2 may fit D (5 bases each). Between the trimmed V and J ends, which lost 4 bases and 5 bases, there was a span of 8 bases. This CDR3 has 13 residues. Germline assignment: CDR1 SNHLY and CDR2 FYNNEI. CDR3 nucleotides: TGTGCCAGCAGTGGAGGGGAAACCGGGGAGCTGTTTTTT. Its protein product is CASSGGETGELFF.

V gene TRBV5-1 combines with J gene TRBJ1-4; 10 nucleotides agree with TRBD1. The CDR3 has 15 residues. Germline CDR1 reads SGHRS; CDR2 reads YFSETQ. Unmatched junction bases numbered 7, after V lost 3 bases and J lost 8 bases. CDR3 amino acids: CASSSGQGHDEKLFF. The DNA of the CDR3 is TGCGCCAGCAGCTCGGGACAGGGGCACGACGAAAAACTGTTTTTT.

This chain uses TRBV7-2 with TRBJ2-5; 14 nucleotides match TRBD2. Germline CDR1 SGHTA, CDR2 FQGNSA. The CDR3 length is 17 residues. V gave up 5 bases and J gave up 4 bases; unmatched junction bases: 9. The CDR3 region has the DNA TGTGCCAGCAGCCCCCCAGGACTAGCGGGGGGCCGAGAGACCCAGTACTTC. Protein: CASSPPGLAGGRETQYF.

This clonotype was counted a few times. The chain couples TRBV19 to TRBJ1-1, with a possible D match to TRBD1 (5 bases). V was shortened by 4 bases and J by 5 bases, with 17 bases between the two germline ends. Germline lookup yields CDR1 LNHDA and CDR2 SQIVND (reference sequence). The CDR3 spans 15 residues. The CDR3, as DNA: TGTGCCAGTAGTACCCGGCAGGGCGGGAGGACTGAAGCTTTCTTT. Translated: CASSTRQGGRTEAFF.

This clonotype was detected only once. The chain has TRBV29-1 and TRBJ1-4; a weak D match, TRBD1 (6 bases). Germline V gene lookup returns CDR1 SQVTM and CDR2 ANQGSEA. V was pared by 4 bases and J by 7 bases, with 10 bases between. There are 12 residues in the CDR3. CDR3 nucleotide sequence: TGCAGCGTTGGAGGGGGGTTTGAAAAACTGTTTTTT. Translated, it gives CSVGGGFEKLFF.